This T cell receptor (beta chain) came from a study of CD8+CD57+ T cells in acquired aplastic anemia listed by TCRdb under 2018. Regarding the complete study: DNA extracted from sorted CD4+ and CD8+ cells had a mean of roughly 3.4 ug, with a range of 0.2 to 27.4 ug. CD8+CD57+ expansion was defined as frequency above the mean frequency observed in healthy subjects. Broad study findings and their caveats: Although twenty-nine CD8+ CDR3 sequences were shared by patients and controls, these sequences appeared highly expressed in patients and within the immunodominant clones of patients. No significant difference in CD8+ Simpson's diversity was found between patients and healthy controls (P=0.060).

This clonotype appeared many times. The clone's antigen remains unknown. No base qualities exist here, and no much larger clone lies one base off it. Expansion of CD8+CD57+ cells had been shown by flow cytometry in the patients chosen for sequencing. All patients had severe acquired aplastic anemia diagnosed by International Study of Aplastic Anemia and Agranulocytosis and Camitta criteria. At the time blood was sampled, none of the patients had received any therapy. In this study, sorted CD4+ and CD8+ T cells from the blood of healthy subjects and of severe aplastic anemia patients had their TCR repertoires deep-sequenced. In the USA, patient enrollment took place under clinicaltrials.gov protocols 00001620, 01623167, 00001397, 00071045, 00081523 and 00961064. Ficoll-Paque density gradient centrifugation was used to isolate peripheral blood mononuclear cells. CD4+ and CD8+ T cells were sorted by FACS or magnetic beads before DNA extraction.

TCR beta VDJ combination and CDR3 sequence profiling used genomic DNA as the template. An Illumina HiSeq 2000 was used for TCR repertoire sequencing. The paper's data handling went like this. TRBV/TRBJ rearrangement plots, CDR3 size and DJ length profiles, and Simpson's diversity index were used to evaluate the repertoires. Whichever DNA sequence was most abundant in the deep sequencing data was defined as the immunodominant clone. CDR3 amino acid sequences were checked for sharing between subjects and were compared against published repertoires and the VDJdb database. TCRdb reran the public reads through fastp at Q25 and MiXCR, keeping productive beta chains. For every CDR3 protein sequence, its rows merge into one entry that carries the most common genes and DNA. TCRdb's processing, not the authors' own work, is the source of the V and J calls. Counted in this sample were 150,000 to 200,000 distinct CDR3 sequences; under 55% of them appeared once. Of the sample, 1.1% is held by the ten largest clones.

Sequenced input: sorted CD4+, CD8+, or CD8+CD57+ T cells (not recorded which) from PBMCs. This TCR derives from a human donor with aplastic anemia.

The CDR3 is CASSPGPGGRRGNTIYF. The sequence in DNA is TGCGCCAGCAGCCCAGGACCGGGGGGGCGTCGTGGAAACACCATATATTTT. The chain links TRBV4-1 with TRBJ1-3; TRBD1 is perhaps the D gene, given 6 matching bases. V was cut back by 4 bases and J by 3 bases, leaving a gap of 19 bases between them. From its cysteine to its phenylalanine, the CDR3 spans 17 amino acids. Of all the DNA, just the CDR3 is kept, 51 bases in frame from base 1. As encoded in the germline V gene, CDR1 is MGHRA while CDR2 is YSYEKL.